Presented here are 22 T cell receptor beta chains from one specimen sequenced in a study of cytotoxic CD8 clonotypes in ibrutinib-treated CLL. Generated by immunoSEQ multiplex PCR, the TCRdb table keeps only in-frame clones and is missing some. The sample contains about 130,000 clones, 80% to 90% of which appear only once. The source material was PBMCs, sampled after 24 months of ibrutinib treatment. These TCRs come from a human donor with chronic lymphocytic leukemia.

DNA for the CDR3: TGTGCCAGCAGCTTGGCCAGGGTGGACCTCTATGGCTACACCTTC. Translated: CASSLARVDLYGYTF. The V call is TRBV5-6, the J call TRBJ1-2; D is possibly TRBD1 (5 bases). This CDR3 comprises 15 residues. V gave up 0 bases and J gave up 4 bases, with 13 bases separating them. From germline, CDR1 is SGHDT and CDR2 YYEEEE.

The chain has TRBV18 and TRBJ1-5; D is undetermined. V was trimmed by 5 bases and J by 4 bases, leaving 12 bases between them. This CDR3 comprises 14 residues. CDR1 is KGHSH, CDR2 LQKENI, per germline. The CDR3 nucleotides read TGTGCCAGCTCAAAGGACGGCGATAATCAGCCCCAGCATTTT. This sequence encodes CASSKDGDNQPQHF. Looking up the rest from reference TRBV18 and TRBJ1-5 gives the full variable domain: NAGVMQNPRHLVRRRGQEARLRCSPMKGHSHVYWYRQLPEEGLKFMVYLQKENIIDESGMPKERFSAEFPKEGPSILRIQQVVRGDSAAYFCASSKDGDNQPQHFGDGTRLSIL.

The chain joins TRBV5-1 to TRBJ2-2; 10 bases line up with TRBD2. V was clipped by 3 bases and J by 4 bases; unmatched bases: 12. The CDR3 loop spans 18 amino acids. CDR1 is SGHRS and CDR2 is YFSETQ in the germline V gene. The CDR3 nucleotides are TGCGCCAGCAGCTCTATAGACTCAGGGACTAGCGTCACCGGGGAGCTGTTTTTT. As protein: CASSSIDSGTSVTGELFF.

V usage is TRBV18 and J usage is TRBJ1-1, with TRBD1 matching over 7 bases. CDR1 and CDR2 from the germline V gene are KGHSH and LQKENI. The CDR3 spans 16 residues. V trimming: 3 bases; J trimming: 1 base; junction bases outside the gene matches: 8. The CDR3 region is CASSPGTALPNTEAFF. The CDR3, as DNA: TGTGCCAGCTCACCGGGGACAGCCCTACCGAACACTGAAGCTTTCTTT.

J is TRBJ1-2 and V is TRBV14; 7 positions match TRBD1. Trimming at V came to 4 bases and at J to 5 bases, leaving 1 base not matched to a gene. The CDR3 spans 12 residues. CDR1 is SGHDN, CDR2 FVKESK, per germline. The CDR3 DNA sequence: TGTGCCAGCAGCCGGGACAGATATGGCTACACCTTC. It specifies CASSRDRYGYTF.

The chain's CDR3 is CASSQDTGTDTQYF. The CDR3 DNA sequence: TGCGCCAGCAGCCAAGATACCGGGACAGATACGCAGTATTTT. This chain joins TRBV4-1 and TRBJ2-3; D not resolved. The V and J ends lost 0 bases and 3 bases respectively, with 7 bases between them. The germline CDR1 and CDR2 sequences are MGHRA and YSYEKL. CDR3 length equals 14 residues.

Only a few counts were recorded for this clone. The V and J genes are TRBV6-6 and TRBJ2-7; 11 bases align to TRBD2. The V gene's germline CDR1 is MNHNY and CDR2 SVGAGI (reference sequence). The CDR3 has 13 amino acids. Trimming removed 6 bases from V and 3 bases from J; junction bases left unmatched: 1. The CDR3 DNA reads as TGTGCCAGCAGGACTAGCGGGAACTACGAGCAGTACTTC. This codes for CASRTSGNYEQYF.

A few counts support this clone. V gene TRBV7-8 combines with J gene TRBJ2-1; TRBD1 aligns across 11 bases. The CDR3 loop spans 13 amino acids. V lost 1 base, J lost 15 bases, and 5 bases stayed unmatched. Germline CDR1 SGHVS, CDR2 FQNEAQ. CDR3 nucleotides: TGTGCCAGCAGCTTAGTTGGGGACAGGGGGAGGTTCTTC. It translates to CASSLVGDRGRFF.

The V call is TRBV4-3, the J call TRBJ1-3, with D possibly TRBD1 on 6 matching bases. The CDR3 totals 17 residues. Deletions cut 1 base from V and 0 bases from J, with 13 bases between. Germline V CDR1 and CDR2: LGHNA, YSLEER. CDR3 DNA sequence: TGCGCCAGCAGCCAAGGGGACACTTCAAGCTCTGGAAACACCATATATTTT. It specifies CASSQGDTSSSGNTIYF.

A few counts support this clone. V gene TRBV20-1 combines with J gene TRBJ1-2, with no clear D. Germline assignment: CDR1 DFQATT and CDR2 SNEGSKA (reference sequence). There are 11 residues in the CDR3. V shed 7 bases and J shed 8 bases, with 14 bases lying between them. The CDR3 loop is CSVWTYAGYTF. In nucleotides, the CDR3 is TGCAGTGTTTGGACGTATGCGGGCTACACCTTC.

The CDR3 nucleotides are TGTGCCAGCAGAGTGCAGGGACTCCAAGAGACCCAGTACTTC. Protein sequence: CASRVQGLQETQYF. J is TRBJ2-5 and V is TRBV27; a possible D gene is TRBD2 (6 bases). With 6 bases removed from V and 1 base from J, the gap between germline ends came to 12 bases. Germline V gene lookup returns CDR1 MNHEY and CDR2 SMNVEV (reference sequence). The CDR3 sequence is 14 residues long.

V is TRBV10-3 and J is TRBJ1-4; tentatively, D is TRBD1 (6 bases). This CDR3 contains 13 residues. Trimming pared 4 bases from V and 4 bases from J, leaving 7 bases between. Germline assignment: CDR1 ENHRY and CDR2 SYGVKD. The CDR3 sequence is CAISGQDNEKLFF. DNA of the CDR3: TGTGCCATCAGTGGACAGGATAATGAAAAACTGTTTTTT.

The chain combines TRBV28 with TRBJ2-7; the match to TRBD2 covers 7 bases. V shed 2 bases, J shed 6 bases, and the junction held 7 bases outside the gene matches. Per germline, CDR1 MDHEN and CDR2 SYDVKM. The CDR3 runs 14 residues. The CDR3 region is CASSLASGTGEQYF. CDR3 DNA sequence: TGTGCCAGCAGTTTAGCCAGCGGGACGGGCGAGCAGTACTTC.

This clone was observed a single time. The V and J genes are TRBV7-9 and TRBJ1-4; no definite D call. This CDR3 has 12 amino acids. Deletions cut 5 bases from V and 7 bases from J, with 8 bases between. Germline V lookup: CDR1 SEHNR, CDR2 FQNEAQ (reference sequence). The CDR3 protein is CASSREAEKLFF. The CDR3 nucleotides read TGTGCCAGCAGCCGCGAGGCTGAAAAACTGTTTTTT. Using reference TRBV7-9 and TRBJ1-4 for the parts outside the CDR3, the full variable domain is DTGVSQNPRHKITKRGQNVTFRCDPISEHNRLYWYRQTLGQGPEFLTYFQNEAQLEKSRLLSDRFSAERPKGSFSTLEIQRTEQGDSAMYLCASSREAEKLFFGSGTQLSVL.

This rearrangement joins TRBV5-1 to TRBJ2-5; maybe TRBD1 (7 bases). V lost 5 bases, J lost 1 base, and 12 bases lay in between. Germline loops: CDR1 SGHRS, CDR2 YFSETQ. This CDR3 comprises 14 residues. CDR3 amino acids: CASRRGDSQETQYF. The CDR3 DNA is TGCGCCAGCAGACGCGGGGACAGCCAAGAGACCCAGTACTTC.

The CDR3 sequence: CASSSDRGPNSPLHF. The CDR3 nucleotides read TGCGCCAGCAGCTCGGACAGGGGCCCCAATTCACCCCTCCACTTT. This chain uses TRBV5-1 with TRBJ1-6, with 9 bases fitting TRBD1. Germline CDR1 and CDR2: SGHRS and YFSETQ. This CDR3 is built from 15 residues. With V trimmed by 3 bases and J by 7 bases, 5 bases remained unmatched.

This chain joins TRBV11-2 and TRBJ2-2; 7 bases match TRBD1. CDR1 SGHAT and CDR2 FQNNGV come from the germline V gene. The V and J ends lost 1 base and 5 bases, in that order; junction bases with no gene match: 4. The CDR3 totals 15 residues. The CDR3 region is CASSLVAGGTGELFF. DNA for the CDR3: TGTGCCAGCAGCTTAGTGGCAGGGGGTACCGGGGAGCTGTTTTTT.

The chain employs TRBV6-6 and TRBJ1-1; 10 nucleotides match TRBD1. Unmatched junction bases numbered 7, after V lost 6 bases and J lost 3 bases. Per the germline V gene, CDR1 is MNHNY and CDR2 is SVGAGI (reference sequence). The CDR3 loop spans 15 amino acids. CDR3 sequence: CASRPGQGGDTEAFF. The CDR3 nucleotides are TGTGCCAGCAGGCCAGGACAGGGGGGGGACACTGAAGCTTTCTTT.

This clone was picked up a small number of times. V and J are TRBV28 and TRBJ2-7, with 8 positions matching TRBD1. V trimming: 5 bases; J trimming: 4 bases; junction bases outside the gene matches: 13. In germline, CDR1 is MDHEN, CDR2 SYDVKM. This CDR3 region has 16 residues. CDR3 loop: CASSGGTGLDRYEQYF. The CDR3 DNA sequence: TGTGCCAGCAGTGGGGGGACAGGCCTCGACAGGTACGAGCAGTACTTC.

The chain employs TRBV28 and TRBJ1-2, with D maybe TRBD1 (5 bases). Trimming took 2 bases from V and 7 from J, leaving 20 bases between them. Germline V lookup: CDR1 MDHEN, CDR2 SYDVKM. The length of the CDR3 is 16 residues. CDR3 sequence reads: CASSLPLSGGGAGYTF. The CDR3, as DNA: TGTGCCAGCAGTTTACCCCTTAGCGGGGGAGGGGCTGGCTACACCTTC.

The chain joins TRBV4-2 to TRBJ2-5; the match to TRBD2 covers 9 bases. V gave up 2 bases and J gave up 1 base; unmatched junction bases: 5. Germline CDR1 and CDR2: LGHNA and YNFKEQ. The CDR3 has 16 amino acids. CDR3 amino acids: CASSQSSGGPQETQYF. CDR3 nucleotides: TGTGCCAGCAGCCAAAGTAGCGGGGGCCCCCAAGAGACCCAGTACTTC.

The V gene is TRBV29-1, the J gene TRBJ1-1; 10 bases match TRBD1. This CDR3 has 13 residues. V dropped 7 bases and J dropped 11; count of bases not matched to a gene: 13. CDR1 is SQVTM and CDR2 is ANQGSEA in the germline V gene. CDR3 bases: TGCAGCGCCGCCTCCGGGACAGGGGTTAGGGCTTTCTTT. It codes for CSAASGTGVRAFF.